This T cell receptor (beta chain) originates from a study of blood T cell repertoires in COVID-19. On the study more broadly: COVID-19 samples, acute and convalescent, were from the United States, Italy and Spain. PBMCs, B-cell-depleted T cells, or T cells provided the cDNA or gDNA that made up the material.

Germline lookup yields CDR1 LGHDT and CDR2 YNNKEL (reference sequence). V gave up 1 base and J gave up 7 bases; unmatched junction bases: 9. The CDR3 extends over 16 amino acids. Per the study methods: How many nucleated cells were present was estimated from reference gene primer amplification. Profiling relied on immunoSEQ multiplex PCR, and the TCRdb table lists in-frame clones only, not all of them. V and J calls and clone size are those listed in that table; D and trimming were worked out from the DNA. In the table there are 75,000 to 95,000 clones, 70% to 90% of which are singletons. Sequenced input: peripheral blood. V gene TRBV3-1 (or the pseudogene TRBV3-2) combines with J gene TRBJ2-1; 8 nucleotides match TRBD2. This sequence originates from a human donor in a cohort sampled during active COVID-19. CDR3 residues: CASSQALLTSVNEQFF. In DNA form, the CDR3 reads TGTGCCAGCAGCCAAGCTCTGTTGACTAGCGTAAATGAGCAGTTCTTC.